These 23 T cell receptor beta chains originate from one sample sequenced in a study of blood T cell repertoires in COVID-19. Produced via immunoSEQ multiplex PCR; TCRdb's table is partial and in-frame only. Among 250,000 or so clones listed, about 91% were seen once. The specimen was PBMCs or T cells enriched from blood (not recorded which). The receptors stem from a woman aged 30 to 39 with acute COVID-19.

The chain carries TRBV5-4 and TRBJ1-1, with TRBD1 as a possible D gene (6 bases). Germline-derived CDR1 and CDR2 are SGHNT and YYREEE (reference sequence). This CDR3 has 18 residues. V lost 0 bases to trimming and J lost 0 bases, with 18 bases between them. CDR3: CASSLAPGQLQMNTEAFF. The DNA of the CDR3 is TGTGCCAGCAGCTTGGCCCCAGGACAGCTCCAGATGAACACTGAAGCTTTCTTT.

This clone has just one count. The CDR3 region is CASSLLGQGQRGYTF. The CDR3 DNA reads as TGTGCCAGCAGTTTACTGGGGCAGGGCCAACGGGGCTACACCTTC. The V and J genes are TRBV27 and TRBJ1-2; possibly TRBD1 for D (5 bases). CDR1 is MNHEY and CDR2 is SMNVEV in the germline V gene (reference sequence). V lost 2 bases to trimming and J lost 8 bases, with 18 bases between them. CDR3 length: 15 amino acids.

The chain joins TRBV12-3 or TRBV12-4 to TRBJ1-1; D is undetermined. Trimming pared 3 bases from V and 4 bases from J, leaving 3 bases between. There are 11 residues in the CDR3. The CDR3 bases are TGTGCCAGCAGTTTTCTCACTGAAGCTTTCTTT. Protein product: CASSFLTEAFF.

The chain is built from TRBV5-1 and TRBJ2-7; perhaps TRBD2 as D (6 bases). V was pared by 0 bases and J by 0 bases, with 10 bases between. Germline CDR1 reads SGHRS; CDR2 reads YFSETQ. This CDR3 contains 15 residues. In nucleotides, the CDR3 is TGCGCCAGCAGCTTGGGCGGAGGGAGCTCCTACGAGCAGTACTTC. It is translated as CASSLGGGSSYEQYF. The full variable domain, in which reference TRBV5-1 and TRBJ2-7 provide the parts outside the CDR3, is KAGVTQTPRYLIKTRGQQVTLSCSPISGHRSVSWYQQTPGQGLQFLFEYFSETQRNKGNFPGRFSGRQFSNSRSEMNVSTLELGDSALYLCASSLGGGSSYEQYFGPGTRLTVT.

This clone was seen once. This chain links TRBV5-4 with TRBJ1-2, with 7 bases fitting TRBD1. V lost 0 bases and J lost 8; bases outside the gene matches: 4. The germline gives CDR1 SGHNT, CDR2 YYREEE (reference sequence). The CDR3 runs 13 residues. The chain's CDR3 is CASSLDRDRGYTF. CDR3 nucleotide sequence: TGTGCCAGCAGCTTGGACCGGGACAGAGGCTACACCTTC.

This clone appeared once. This chain joins TRBV5-6 and TRBJ2-1; 8 bases line up with TRBD2. Germline V gene data show CDR1 as SGHDT and CDR2 as YYEEEE. This CDR3 has 16 residues. The trim removed 1 base at V and 9 bases at J, leaving 12 bases unmatched. The CDR3 DNA follows: TGTGCCAGCAGCTTGTTCGTCGGGGGGGTTTACCCTGAGCAGTTCTTC. This gives the protein CASSLFVGGVYPEQFF.

V usage is TRBV11-2 and J usage is TRBJ2-7; 9 bases match TRBD1. The CDR3 sequence is 18 residues long. V was clipped by 5 bases and J by 3 bases; unmatched bases: 17. The germline gives CDR1 SGHAT, CDR2 FQNNGV. The CDR3 protein is CASSPVGRNSGQGYEQYF. CDR3 bases: TGTGCCAGCAGCCCCGTAGGACGTAACTCGGGACAGGGCTACGAGCAGTACTTC. The whole variable domain, remainder taken from reference TRBV11-2 and TRBJ2-7, is EAGVAQSPRYKIIEKRQSVAFWCNPISGHATLYWYQQILGQGPKLLIQFQNNGVVDDSQLPKDRFSAERLKGVDSTLKIQPAKLEDSAVYLCASSPVGRNSGQGYEQYFGPGTRLTVT.

This chain links TRBV29-1 with TRBJ2-5; D might be TRBD1 (5 bases). V shed 1 base and J shed 4 bases, with 16 bases lying between them. Looked up from germline, CDR1 is SQVTM and CDR2 is ANQGSEA. This CDR3 comprises 15 residues. The CDR3 loop is CSVEALELQGETQYF. The DNA for the CDR3 is TGCAGCGTTGAAGCCTTGGAGTTGCAGGGAGAGACCCAGTACTTC.

The chain joins TRBV6-2 or TRBV6-3 to TRBJ2-5; tentatively, D is TRBD1 (5 bases). The CDR3 contains 13 residues. V gave up 5 bases and J gave up 5 bases, with 12 bases separating them. Germline-derived CDR1 and CDR2 are MNHEY and SVGEGT. The chain's CDR3 is CASSRQNAETQYF. The CDR3 DNA reads as TGTGCCAGCAGTCGACAGAATGCCGAGACCCAGTACTTC.

The rearrangement links TRBV2 to TRBJ1-2; perhaps TRBD1 as D (6 bases). This CDR3 has 14 amino acids. Trimming took 3 bases from V and 1 from J, leaving 9 bases between them. Germline CDR1 is SNHLY and CDR2 is FYNNEI. The CDR3 DNA sequence: TGTGCCAGCAGTGATGGGGGCAGTAACTATGGCTACACCTTC. This translates into CASSDGGSNYGYTF.

This chain links TRBV7-6 with TRBJ2-7; a weak D match, TRBD1 (5 bases). The V gene's germline CDR1 is SGHVS and CDR2 FNYEAQ. The CDR3 is 14 amino acids. Deletions cut 2 bases from V and 5 bases from J, with 13 bases between. In DNA form, the CDR3 reads TGTGCCAGCAGCTTAATCAGGGATTCCCACGAGCAGTACTTC. It translates to CASSLIRDSHEQYF.

This sequence joins TRBV7-9 and TRBJ1-4; TRBD1 agrees at 7 bases. CDR3 length equals 14 residues. From germline, CDR1 is SEHNR and CDR2 FQNEAQ (reference sequence). Trimming cost V 1 base and J 8 bases; bases outside gene matches: 4. CDR3 coding DNA: TGTGCCAGCAGCTTAGGGGACAGTAACGAAAAACTGTTTTTT. Translating it yields CASSLGDSNEKLFF.

The gene calls are TRBV7-8 and TRBJ2-1; no clear D gene. The CDR3 spans 14 residues. Germline V CDR1 and CDR2: SGHVS, FQNEAQ. Trimming removed 2 bases at V and 6 bases at J, with 11 bases between. The CDR3 DNA reads as TGTGCCAGCAGCTTACTTAGATGGGCCAATGAGCAGTTCTTC. It yields the protein CASSLLRWANEQFF.

V usage is TRBV30 and J usage is TRBJ1-2; 11 positions agree with TRBD1. The ends lost 4 bases at V and 4 bases at J; junction bases unmatched: 11. CDR3 length: 16 residues. CDR1 and CDR2 from the germline V gene are GTSNPN and SVGIG (reference sequence). CDR3 residues: CAWISGQGASGYGYTF. The CDR3 nucleotides read TGTGCCTGGATTTCAGGACAGGGGGCTTCTGGCTATGGCTACACCTTC.

This clone occurred once. This chain joins TRBV7-8 and TRBJ2-5; possible D gene TRBD2, 6 bases. The CDR3 contains 16 residues. Germline CDR1 reads SGHVS; CDR2 reads FQNEAQ. The V gene lost 0 bases and the J gene lost 0 bases, with 11 bases spanning the gap. The chain's CDR3 is CASSLAGGGNQETQYF. The CDR3 region has the DNA TGTGCCAGCAGCTTAGCGGGGGGTGGAAACCAAGAGACCCAGTACTTC.

This chain uses TRBV12-3 or TRBV12-4 with TRBJ2-7, with 8 positions matching TRBD1. Trimming took 6 bases from V and 6 from J; bases not matched to a gene: 7. The length of the CDR3 is 13 residues. CDR3 loop: CASRSTGVGEQYF. The CDR3 coding sequence is TGTGCCAGCAGATCGACAGGGGTCGGCGAGCAGTACTTC.

DNA of the CDR3: TGTGCCAGCAGTACTCTAGGGGAAGGGGTGAACACTGAAGCTTTCTTT. It is translated as CASSTLGEGVNTEAFF. The chain joins TRBV28 to TRBJ1-1; TRBD1 is a possible D gene (5 bases). Germline assignment: CDR1 MDHEN and CDR2 SYDVKM. Trimming pared 5 bases from V and 0 bases from J, leaving 16 bases between. The CDR3 has 16 amino acids.

The V gene is TRBV10-3, the J gene TRBJ1-4, with 9 bases identical to TRBD1. The CDR3 totals 15 residues. With V trimmed by 2 bases and J by 5 bases, 3 bases remained unmatched. Looked up from germline, CDR1 is ENHRY and CDR2 is SYGVKD. The DNA for the CDR3 is TGTGCCATCAGTGAGACCGGGACAGGGAATGAAAAACTGTTTTTT. Translation gives CAISETGTGNEKLFF.

The rearrangement links TRBV5-4 to TRBJ2-5; 11 bases match TRBD1. CDR1 and CDR2 (germline): SGHNT, YYREEE (reference sequence). This CDR3 contains 17 residues. Trimming at V came to 4 bases and at J to 7 bases, leaving 15 bases not matched to a gene. In DNA, the CDR3 is TGTGCCAGCAGCCCGGACGGACAGGGGGCTGATCAGGGGACCCAGTACTTC. Amino acids: CASSPDGQGADQGTQYF.

This chain links TRBV6-5 with TRBJ1-1, with a tentative D call TRBD1 (5 bases). The CDR3 runs 14 residues. V was shortened by 6 bases and J by 2 bases, with 13 bases between the two germline ends. CDR1 and CDR2 (germline): MNHEY, SVGAGI. CDR3 DNA sequence: TGTGCCAGCAGCCCAGACAGACACAACACTGAAGCTTTCTTT. The encoded protein is CASSPDRHNTEAFF.

The gene calls are TRBV11-2 and TRBJ1-2; D may be TRBD1 (5 bases). Between the trimmed V and J ends, which lost 5 bases and 4 bases, there was a span of 14 bases. Per the germline V gene, CDR1 is SGHAT and CDR2 is FQNNGV. The CDR3 covers 14 residues. CDR3 amino acids: CASSPGTGPYGYTF. CDR3 DNA sequence: TGTGCCAGCAGCCCCGGAACAGGCCCCTATGGCTACACCTTC.

A few counts support this clone. The V gene is TRBV18, the J gene TRBJ1-2; 9 nucleotides agree with TRBD1. The junction had 3 bases not matched to a gene; V was cut back by 8 bases and J by 2 bases. Per germline, CDR1 KGHSH and CDR2 LQKENI. This CDR3 is 13 amino acids long. The CDR3 loop is CASTGQGNYGYTF. The CDR3 bases are TGTGCCAGCACCGGACAGGGGAACTATGGCTACACCTTC.

The chain links TRBV7-9 to TRBJ1-2, with 8 bases lining up with TRBD1. In germline, CDR1 is SEHNR, CDR2 FQNEAQ (reference sequence). This CDR3 spans 16 amino acids. The trim removed 2 bases at V and 4 bases at J, leaving 9 bases unmatched. The CDR3 nucleotides are TGTGCCAGCAGCTTATATCAGGGGGCGCTGGGCTATGGCTACACCTTC. The encoded protein is CASSLYQGALGYGYTF. The whole variable domain, filled in from reference TRBV7-9 and TRBJ1-2, reads DTGVSQNPRHKITKRGQNVTFRCDPISEHNRLYWYRQTLGQGPEFLTYFQNEAQLEKSRLLSDRFSAERPKGSFSTLEIQRTEQGDSAMYLCASSLYQGALGYGYTFGSGTRLTVV.